These 16 T cell receptor beta chains originate from one sample sequenced in a study of cytomegalovirus exposure and HLA in healthy donors. The study ran its PCR with 60 Vbeta and 13 Jbeta primers. Method: immunoSEQ multiplex PCR; TCRdb's copy keeps in-frame clones and lacks some. In all, the sample yields 100,000 to 150,000 clones. The sequenced sample consisted of PBMCs. The receptors shown here come from a woman aged 40 to 50 in good health and CMV-seropositive.

The gene calls are TRBV6-5 and TRBJ2-7; possibly TRBD2 for D (5 bases). This CDR3 has 12 residues. V lost 6 bases and J 4 bases, leaving 10 bases between the germline ends. Per germline, CDR1 MNHEY and CDR2 SVGAGI. Here the CDR3 reads CASSSTGYEQYF. The CDR3 DNA follows: TGTGCCAGCAGCTCAACGGGGTACGAGCAGTACTTC.

The chain links TRBV9 to TRBJ2-5; D not certain. The CDR3 has 14 residues. Trimming cost V 0 bases and J 2 bases, with 8 bases left between them. Germline V lookup: CDR1 SGDLS, CDR2 YYNGEE. The CDR3 sequence: CASSVEPQQETQYF. CDR3 DNA: TGTGCCAGCAGCGTAGAGCCCCAACAAGAGACCCAGTACTTC.

The rearrangement links TRBV6-5 to TRBJ2-7; 10 bases are shared with TRBD2. With 4 bases clipped from V and 3 bases from J, the junction kept 6 bases outside the gene matches. This CDR3 is 15 amino acids long. Germline values: CDR1 MNHEY, CDR2 SVGAGI. This CDR3 reads CASSSTSGEIYEQYF. In DNA, the CDR3 is TGTGCCAGCAGTTCCACTAGCGGGGAGATCTACGAGCAGTACTTC.

The chain recombines TRBV30 with TRBJ2-7, with 13 positions matching TRBD2. Germline CDR1 reads GTSNPN; CDR2 reads SVGIG (reference sequence). J lost 2 bases, V lost 2 bases, and 9 bases had no gene match. CDR3 size: 17 residues. Here the CDR3 reads CAWSSRTSGGFPYEQYF. CDR3 nucleotides: TGTGCCTGGAGTTCCCGGACTAGCGGGGGATTTCCCTACGAGCAGTACTTC. Drawing the rest from reference TRBV30 and TRBJ2-7, the complete variable domain is SQTIHQWPATLVQPVGSPLSLECTVEGTSNPNLYWYRQAAGRGLQLLFYSVGIGQISSEVPQNLSASRPQDRQFILSSKKLLLSDSGFYLCAWSSRTSGGFPYEQYFGPGTRLTVT.

The chain joins TRBV19 to TRBJ1-2; 7 bases agree with TRBD1. Germline-derived CDR1 and CDR2 are LNHDA and SQIVND (reference sequence). The V segment lost 6 bases and the J segment 3 bases; nucleotides outside the gene matches: 13. CDR3 length equals 16 residues. As DNA, the CDR3 is TGTGCCAGTAGCCCGCCTCGGGACAGACAAGACTATGGCTACACCTTC. This codes for CASSPPRDRQDYGYTF.

The CDR3 protein is CATITASLGYNEQFF. For the CDR3, the DNA is TGTGCCACTATCACGGCTAGCCTAGGCTACAATGAGCAGTTCTTC. J is TRBJ2-1 and V is TRBV27, with a possible D match to TRBD2 (5 bases). The ends were cut back, 10 bases at V and 3 bases at J, with 19 bases in the middle. CDR1 MNHEY and CDR2 SMNVEV come from the germline V gene (reference sequence). The CDR3 is made up of 15 amino acids.

This chain joins TRBV10-3 and TRBJ2-7; no clear D. CDR1 and CDR2 (germline): ENHRY, SYGVKD. Trimming cost V 1 base and J 7 bases, with 11 bases left between them. This CDR3 has 13 amino acids. The CDR3 reads CAISEYSLLEQYF. The CDR3 nucleotides read TGTGCCATCAGTGAGTACAGCCTTTTGGAGCAGTACTTC.

The chain links TRBV5-4 to TRBJ2-1; 13 nucleotides line up with TRBD2. This CDR3 region has 15 residues. Looked up from germline, CDR1 is SGHNT and CDR2 is YYREEE (reference sequence). The ends lost 5 bases at V and 8 bases at J; junction bases unmatched: 7. In nucleotides, the CDR3 is TGTGCCAGCAGTCCCGGGACTAGCGGGACAGATGAGCAGTTCTTC. This encodes CASSPGTSGTDEQFF.

V usage is TRBV28 and J usage is TRBJ1-1, with D possibly TRBD1 on 6 matching bases. The CDR3 is 13 residues long. The V end was cut by 4 bases, the J end by 7 bases, with 13 bases between. The germline V gene has CDR1 MDHEN and CDR2 SYDVKM. CDR3 sequence (DNA): TGTGCCAGCAGTTATCCCGCAGGGGTTGAAGCTTTCTTT. Its translation is CASSYPAGVEAFF. Drawing the rest from reference TRBV28 and TRBJ1-1, the complete variable domain is DVKVTQSSRYLVKRTGEKVFLECVQDMDHENMFWYRQDPGLGLRLIYFSYDVKMKEKGDIPEGYSVSREKKERFSLILESASTNQTSMYLCASSYPAGVEAFFGQGTRLTVV.

CDR3 region: CASRPIVAWTGELFF. CDR3 bases: TGTGCCAGCAGGCCTATTGTAGCGTGGACCGGGGAGCTGTTTTTT. J is TRBJ2-2 and V is TRBV2, with D possibly matching TRBD2 (5 bases). V was pared by 6 bases and J by 5 bases, with 16 bases between. Germline values: CDR1 SNHLY, CDR2 FYNNEI. This CDR3 has 15 amino acids.

The rearrangement joins TRBV6-1 to TRBJ2-2, with TRBD2 matching over 9 bases. Germline V gene data show CDR1 as MNHNS and CDR2 as SASEGT. Trimming cost V 4 bases and J 3 bases; bases outside gene matches: 0. The CDR3 extends over 14 amino acids. The CDR3: CASSGLADTGELFF. The CDR3 coding sequence is TGTGCCAGCAGTGGACTAGCGGACACCGGGGAGCTGTTTTTT.

This chain joins TRBV10-3 and TRBJ1-1, with D hard to call. Looked up from germline, CDR1 is ENHRY and CDR2 is SYGVKD. Trimming left V 1 base short and J 7 bases short, with 7 bases between. The CDR3 runs 12 residues. The CDR3 reads CAISEFRSEAFF. The CDR3 nucleotides are TGTGCCATCAGTGAGTTTCGTAGTGAAGCTTTCTTT.

This chain connects TRBV7-2 to TRBJ1-4, with 8 positions matching TRBD1. CDR1 is SGHTA, CDR2 FQGNSA, per germline. The CDR3 sequence is 16 residues long. V was clipped by 5 bases and J by 3 bases; unmatched bases: 8. The CDR3: CASSPGQVSSNEKLFF. CDR3 DNA: TGTGCCAGCAGCCCGGGACAGGTTTCATCTAATGAAAAACTGTTTTTT.

The chain combines TRBV18 with TRBJ2-3; 8 nucleotides line up with TRBD2. The germline V gene encodes CDR1 KGHSH and CDR2 LQKENI. The CDR3 loop spans 14 amino acids. V trimming: 6 bases; J trimming: 4 bases; junction bases outside the gene matches: 6. CDR3 in amino acids: CASSSGSSADTQYF. The DNA of the CDR3 is TGTGCCAGCTCGAGCGGGAGTAGTGCAGATACGCAGTATTTT.

The V and J genes are TRBV6-6 and TRBJ1-5, with 8 bases that match TRBD1. The germline V gene has CDR1 MNHNY and CDR2 SVGAGI (reference sequence). V lost 2 bases to trimming and J lost 9 bases; unmatched junction nucleotides: 12. The length of the CDR3 is 16 residues. CDR3 nucleotides: TGTGCCAGCAGTTACCCAGCGGGGCAGGGGGCTCGGCCCCAGCATTTT. As protein: CASSYPAGQGARPQHF.

The gene calls are TRBV6-5 and TRBJ1-3; D not resolved. V shed 0 bases and J shed 2 bases, with 8 bases lying between them. CDR1 is MNHEY, CDR2 SVGAGI, per germline. The CDR3 loop spans 15 amino acids. The CDR3 loop is CASSYSGATGNTIYF. The CDR3 DNA sequence: TGTGCCAGCAGTTACTCGGGAGCGACTGGAAACACCATATATTTT.